What follows are 28 T cell receptor beta chains derived from one specimen sequenced in a study of spatial heterogeneity in lung cancer. Time point of the sample: sample taken at primary tumor resection. Sequencing was performed on whole RNA extracted from tumor and nontumor lung tissue, or from frozen PBMC, and the material was left unsorted. MiXCR, applied by TCRdb to the 5' RACE reads, yields one record per CDR3 protein. Here the sample spans some 85,000 distinct CDR3 sequences, more than 15% being singletons. Sequencing used PBMCs, obtained at surgery. The receptor set was obtained from a male donor with early-stage non-small cell lung cancer.

This clonotype came up a few times. This rearrangement joins TRBV5-1 to TRBJ2-2; D remains ambiguous. V lost 5 bases, J lost 2 bases, and 4 bases lay in between. The germline V gene has CDR1 SGHRS and CDR2 YFSETQ. The CDR3 extends over 12 amino acids. CDR3 sequence reads: CASRTNTGELFF. CDR3 nucleotides: TGCGCCAGCAGGACTAACACCGGGGAGCTGTTTTTT.

In this sample, this clonotype turned up many times. Here the CDR3 DNA reads TGTGCCAGCTCATCCACAGGGGCTGGGGCCAACGTCCTGACTTTC. Translating gives CASSSTGAGANVLTF. This rearrangement joins TRBV18 to TRBJ2-6; TRBD1 agrees at 7 bases. V was clipped by 5 bases and J by 2 bases; unmatched bases: 3. The CDR3 consists of 15 residues. CDR1 and CDR2 (germline): KGHSH, LQKENI.

This clonotype was recorded many times. The rearrangement joins TRBV21-1 to TRBJ2-3; the D call in the table, TRBD2, was not verified against the DNA. TRBV21-1 is noted as a pseudogene. The CDR3 totals 18 residues. This CDR3 is CANRSEEIPRTSTDTQYF. CDR3 sequence (DNA): TGTGCCAACAGATCGGAGGAAATTCCACGAACTAGCACAGATACGCAGTATTTT.

This clonotype ranks as medium-sized. The V and J genes are TRBV5-1 and TRBJ2-2, with D unresolved. This CDR3 comprises 14 residues. V gave up 0 bases and J gave up 3 bases, with 6 bases separating them. Germline lookup yields CDR1 SGHRS and CDR2 YFSETQ. This chain's CDR3 is CASSLGPDTGELFF. In DNA, the CDR3 is TGCGCCAGCAGCTTGGGGCCTGACACCGGGGAGCTGTTTTTT.

This clonotype was detected many times. The chain employs TRBV2 and TRBJ1-1, with 7 bases matching TRBD1. The CDR3 loop spans 14 amino acids. The germline CDR1 and CDR2 sequences are SNHLY and FYNNEI. The trim removed 3 bases at V and 3 bases at J, leaving 4 bases unmatched. The CDR3 spells CASSEGRGDTEAFF. The CDR3 DNA is TGTGCCAGCAGTGAGGGCAGGGGGGACACTGAAGCTTTCTTT.

The rearrangement links TRBV3-1 to TRBJ2-1; no firm D call. CDR1 LGHDT and CDR2 YNNKEL come from the germline V gene (reference sequence). This CDR3 has 15 residues. Trimming pared 5 bases from V and 8 bases from J, leaving 19 bases between. The CDR3 is CASSSVVVSGYEQFF. The CDR3 DNA sequence: TGTGCCAGCAGCAGCGTGGTGGTATCCGGGTATGAGCAGTTCTTC.

The V and J genes are TRBV5-1 and TRBJ1-1; no firm D call. Germline V gene sequence: CDR1 SGHRS, CDR2 YFSETQ. This CDR3 comprises 13 residues. Trimming took off 6 bases at V and 10 bases at J, with 19 bases between the two ends. The CDR3 is CASKLSLDGRAFF. For the CDR3, the DNA is TGCGCCAGCAAACTCTCTCTAGACGGCCGAGCTTTCTTT.

There are a few counts of this clonotype. J is TRBJ1-1 and V is TRBV3-1; possible D gene TRBD1, 5 bases. The CDR3 covers 13 residues. The V gene's germline CDR1 is LGHDT and CDR2 YNNKEL (reference sequence). V lost 7 bases to trimming and J lost 3 bases, with 12 bases between them. CDR3 bases: TGTGCCAGCATGCCAGGGTTTGACACTGAAGCTTTCTTT. Protein product: CASMPGFDTEAFF.

This clonotype was seen a handful of times. The chain links TRBV7-9 to TRBJ2-7; D may be TRBD1 (5 bases). Germline V lookup: CDR1 SEHNR, CDR2 FQNEAQ (reference sequence). The CDR3 extends over 12 amino acids. Trimming left V 3 bases short and J 10 bases short, with 13 bases between. CDR3 loop: CASSLAMGPQYF. The DNA of the CDR3 is TGTGCCAGCAGCTTGGCAATGGGGCCCCAGTACTTC.

This clonotype was recorded many times. The V gene is TRBV28, the J gene TRBJ2-4; D call uncertain. Germline values: CDR1 MDHEN, CDR2 SYDVKM. V gave up 7 bases and J gave up 3 bases, with 16 bases separating them. This CDR3 has 15 residues. The CDR3 sequence: CASTPDYLGKNIQYF. As DNA, the CDR3 is TGTGCCAGCACCCCGGATTATCTTGGCAAAAACATTCAGTACTTC. The full variable domain, rest sourced from reference TRBV28 and TRBJ2-4, is DVKVTQSSRYLVKRTGEKVFLECVQDMDHENMFWYRQDPGLGLRLIYFSYDVKMKEKGDIPEGYSVSREKKERFSLILESASTNQTSMYLCASTPDYLGKNIQYFGAGTRLSVL.

The chain is built from TRBV19 and TRBJ2-1; weak D call: TRBD2 (5 bases). There are 15 residues in the CDR3. Trimming pared 5 bases from V and 0 bases from J, leaving 11 bases between. The germline CDR1 and CDR2 sequences are LNHDA and SQIVND (reference sequence). CDR3 residues: CASSPLADSYNEQFF. CDR3 bases: TGTGCCAGTAGTCCCCTAGCTGACTCCTACAATGAGCAGTTCTTC.

V usage is TRBV3-1 and J usage is TRBJ2-1; 7 bases agree with TRBD2. Germline V gene sequence: CDR1 LGHDT, CDR2 YNNKEL (reference sequence). J was trimmed by 0 bases and V by 5 bases; bases with no gene match: 7. The CDR3 contains 16 residues. The CDR3 is CASSSSGKRSYNEQFF. The CDR3 nucleotides are TGTGCCAGCAGCTCCAGCGGGAAACGCTCCTACAATGAGCAGTTCTTC.

There are many counts of this clonotype. V gene TRBV30 combines with J gene TRBJ2-1; 10 nucleotides line up with TRBD2. Germline V CDR1 and CDR2: GTSNPN, SVGIG (reference sequence). The CDR3 totals 15 residues. The junction had 3 bases not matched to a gene; V was cut back by 3 bases and J by 1 base. For the CDR3, the DNA is TGTGCCTGGAGGGCTAGCGGGAGTTCCTACAATGAGCAGTTCTTC. It specifies CAWRASGSSYNEQFF.

The rearrangement uses TRBV18 and TRBJ2-3; D is undetermined. V was pared by 6 bases and J by 5 bases, with 12 bases between. CDR3 length: 13 amino acids. Germline CDR1 is KGHSH and CDR2 is LQKENI. DNA of the CDR3: TGTGCCAGCTCTCCGACTGACCGAGATACGCAGTATTTT. Translation: CASSPTDRDTQYF.

The chain joins TRBV2 to TRBJ2-7; 13 bases map to TRBD2. V lost 3 bases and J lost 2; bases outside the gene matches: 13. This CDR3 is 19 amino acids long. Germline values: CDR1 SNHLY, CDR2 FYNNEI. The CDR3 spells CASSEVGTSGILPPYEQYF. CDR3 bases: TGTGCCAGCAGTGAGGTAGGGACTAGCGGGATCCTACCACCCTACGAGCAGTACTTC.

The chain combines TRBV7-3 with TRBJ2-1; possible D gene TRBD2, 6 bases. Germline CDR1 is SGHTA and CDR2 is FQGTGA. This CDR3 spans 15 amino acids. Trimming took off 1 base at V and 9 bases at J, with 16 bases between the two ends. The CDR3 protein is CASSLRGEVMGEQFF. The CDR3 DNA sequence: TGTGCCAGCAGCTTAAGAGGGGAGGTAATGGGTGAGCAGTTCTTC.

This chain joins TRBV9 and TRBJ1-6; D unclear. CDR3 size: 15 residues. Trimming took 1 base from V and 2 from J, leaving 7 bases between them. Germline V CDR1 and CDR2: SGDLS, YYNGEE. The CDR3 DNA follows: TGTGCCAGCAGCGTATCGGGCACCTATAATTCACCCCTCCACTTT. This sequence encodes CASSVSGTYNSPLHF.

This chain joins TRBV30 and TRBJ2-3; D is unclear. Trimming took off 0 bases at V and 4 bases at J, with 11 bases between the two ends. The CDR3 is made up of 14 amino acids. Looked up from germline, CDR1 is GTSNPN and CDR2 is SVGIG (reference sequence). CDR3 amino acids: CAWSVGTSADTQYF. The CDR3 coding sequence is TGTGCCTGGAGTGTCGGCACGTCGGCAGATACGCAGTATTTT.

This clonotype has only a few counts. This chain links TRBV6-2 or TRBV6-3 with TRBJ1-5; D gene ambiguous. Germline loops: CDR1 MNHEY, CDR2 SVGEGT. V lost 8 bases and J 5 bases, leaving 19 bases between the germline ends. CDR3 length: 15 residues. The chain's CDR3 is CASGIINNIHQPQHF. CDR3 nucleotides: TGTGCCAGCGGTATTATAAACAACATTCATCAGCCCCAGCATTTT.

This clonotype was seen a few times. The V call is TRBV28, the J call TRBJ2-2; D possibly corresponds to TRBD1 (6 bases). The germline V gene encodes CDR1 MDHEN and CDR2 SYDVKM. The CDR3 has 14 residues. Trimming cost V 10 bases and J 0 bases, with 12 bases left between them. In DNA form, the CDR3 reads TGTGCCACCTCGACAGGCCCGAACACCGGGGAGCTGTTTTTT. This sequence encodes CATSTGPNTGELFF. Looking up the rest from reference TRBV28 and TRBJ2-2 gives the full variable domain: DVKVTQSSRYLVKRTGEKVFLECVQDMDHENMFWYRQDPGLGLRLIYFSYDVKMKEKGDIPEGYSVSREKKERFSLILESASTNQTSMYLCATSTGPNTGELFFGEGSRLTVL.

The V call is TRBV12-3 or TRBV12-4, the J call TRBJ2-1, with 7 bases that match TRBD2. V lost 7 bases and J lost 4; bases outside the gene matches: 13. CDR3 length: 16 amino acids. CDR3 DNA: TGTGCCAGCACCCTCTTTGTGGGGGGGATTTACAATGAGCAGTTCTTC. Protein product: CASTLFVGGIYNEQFF.

The CDR3 DNA follows: TGTGCCAGCAGCCCCCGGCCAGTTGCGAACACCGGGGAGCTGTTTTTT. Encoded protein: CASSPRPVANTGELFF. V usage is TRBV9 and J usage is TRBJ2-2, with D hard to call. V lost 4 bases to trimming and J lost 0 bases, with 13 bases between them. This CDR3 spans 16 amino acids. Germline lookup yields CDR1 SGDLS and CDR2 YYNGEE.

Many counts were recorded for this clonotype. The chain carries TRBV28 and TRBJ2-7; perhaps TRBD1 as D (5 bases). Germline-derived CDR1 and CDR2 are MDHEN and SYDVKM. This CDR3 region has 15 residues. Trimming left V 4 bases short and J 9 bases short, with 22 bases between. The CDR3 sequence is CASSSDSSYDGSQYF. CDR3 nucleotide sequence: TGTGCCAGCAGTTCCGACAGTTCCTACGATGGTTCGCAGTACTTC.

This clonotype was found many times. The rearrangement uses TRBV7-2 and TRBJ1-1; D might be TRBD1 (5 bases). The V gene's germline CDR1 is SGHTA and CDR2 FQGNSA. The germline V and J ends were trimmed by 3 bases and 2 bases, with 19 bases remaining between them. The CDR3 loop spans 17 amino acids. DNA for the CDR3: TGTGCCAGCAGCTTCGATAGTCCCCGGGGGTCCAACACTGAAGCTTTCTTT. It translates to CASSFDSPRGSNTEAFF.

This clonotype was picked up a small number of times. The rearrangement uses TRBV11-1 and TRBJ2-7; the match to TRBD2 covers 10 bases. Germline V gene lookup returns CDR1 SGHAT and CDR2 FQDESV (reference sequence). This CDR3 has 16 residues. J lost 3 bases, V lost 1 base, and 6 bases had no gene match. CDR3 DNA sequence: TGTGCCAGCAGCTTAGAGTCAGCGGGGGGGAACTACGAGCAGTACTTC. This translates into CASSLESAGGNYEQYF.

CDR3 sequence (DNA): TGTGCCATCTCCCGCAGCGGCACAGATACGCAGTATTTT. Amino acid sequence: CAISRSGTDTQYF. The rearrangement joins TRBV10-3 to TRBJ2-3; no definite D call. The CDR3 has 13 amino acids. Between the trimmed V and J ends, which lost 8 bases and 1 base, there was a span of 10 bases. Germline V gene lookup returns CDR1 ENHRY and CDR2 SYGVKD.

This clonotype was detected many times. The chain uses TRBV4-2 and TRBJ2-3; 10 positions match TRBD1. The ends lost 5 bases at V and 2 bases at J; junction bases unmatched: 4. This CDR3 has 15 amino acids. Germline CDR1 reads LGHNA; CDR2 reads YNFKEQ. CDR3 coding DNA: TGTGCCAGCAGCTTGACAGGGGGCTTCACAGATACGCAGTATTTT. Translation gives CASSLTGGFTDTQYF.

This clonotype has only a few counts. The V and J genes are TRBV28 and TRBJ2-1; TRBD2 matches at 10 bases. Trimming at V came to 3 bases and at J to 7 bases, leaving 6 bases not matched to a gene. The CDR3 length is 15 residues. Per germline, CDR1 MDHEN and CDR2 SYDVKM. CDR3 protein: CASSLGLAWGNEQFF. CDR3 in DNA: TGTGCCAGCAGTTTGGGACTAGCGTGGGGGAATGAGCAGTTCTTC.